Shown below are 26 T cell receptor beta chains from a single sample sequenced in a study of a mutant IDH1 vaccine in newly diagnosed glioma. Time point denoted: baseline, week 1 (first vaccination visit). The treatment was: pre-vaccination baseline after standard-of-care therapy. Data came from immunoSEQ multiplex PCR; TCRdb stores just in-frame clones and leaves some out. Found here are around 89,000 clones, approximately 83% of them singletons; the top ten hold around 7%. Source: PBMCs, taken from a glioma patient treated with radiotherapy, temozolomide or both. The receptors were gathered from a woman aged 45-65 years with glioma.

The table lists this clone with a few counts. The chain uses TRBV11-3 and TRBJ2-1; D gene unclear. V was pared by 5 bases and J by 3 bases, with 5 bases between. Germline-derived CDR1 and CDR2 are SGHNT and YENEEA. The CDR3 is made up of 12 amino acids. CDR3 coding DNA: TGTGCCAGCAGCACCCTCTACAATGAGCAGTTCTTC. This sequence encodes CASSTLYNEQFF.

This chain links TRBV5-8 with TRBJ2-7; D tentatively fits TRBD1 or TRBD2 (5 bases each). This CDR3 contains 14 residues. Trimming pared 1 base from V and 4 bases from J, leaving 12 bases between. Germline V CDR1 and CDR2: SGHTS, YDEGEE. CDR3 DNA sequence: TGTGCCAGCAGCTTGAGCTGGGACCAGTACGAGCAGTACTTC. It is translated as CASSLSWDQYEQYF.

The rearrangement uses TRBV7-2 and TRBJ2-3; TRBD1 matches at 7 bases. Germline loops: CDR1 SGHTA, CDR2 FQGNSA. This CDR3 spans 16 amino acids. J gave up 7 bases and V 5 bases, and 15 bases lay outside the gene matches. The CDR3 bases are TGTGCCAGCAGCCCCAGGCGAGGGGGCGAAAGAAATACGCAGTATTTT. It encodes CASSPRRGGERNTQYF.

This chain connects TRBV6-5 to TRBJ1-1; TRBD1 matches at 7 bases. Germline V gives CDR1 MNHEY, CDR2 SVGAGI. The CDR3 sequence is 13 residues long. With 6 bases clipped from V and 3 bases from J, the junction kept 4 bases outside the gene matches. Here the CDR3 DNA reads TGTGCCAGCAGACATACAGGGGACACTGAAGCTTTCTTT. This sequence encodes CASRHTGDTEAFF.

The CDR3 loop reads CASSGQGASGNTIYF. The CDR3 nucleotides are TGTGCCAGTAGTGGACAGGGGGCCTCTGGAAACACCATATATTTT. The chain employs TRBV19 and TRBJ1-3, with 11 nucleotides matching TRBD1. Per germline, CDR1 LNHDA and CDR2 SQIVND (reference sequence). The J segment lost 0 bases and the V segment lost 5 bases, leaving 0 bases of the junction unmatched. The CDR3 length is 15 residues.

The chain combines TRBV6-5 with TRBJ1-4; D remains unclear. Germline V gene sequence: CDR1 MNHEY, CDR2 SVGAGI. Trimming took off 6 bases at V and 8 bases at J, with 16 bases between the two ends. This CDR3 is 14 amino acids long. The CDR3 region has the DNA TGTGCCAGCAGGGGTAAAGAAGTGGAGGAAAAACTGTTTTTT. The encoded protein is CASRGKEVEEKLFF.

The gene calls are TRBV7-8 and TRBJ1-5; unclear D gene. Looked up from germline, CDR1 is SGHVS and CDR2 is FQNEAQ. The V gene lost 1 base and the J gene lost 6 bases, with 4 bases spanning the gap. This CDR3 is 12 amino acids long. In DNA form, the CDR3 reads TGTGCCAGCAGCTTAGTGGGTCAGCCCCAGCATTTT. Its translation: CASSLVGQPQHF.

The rearrangement links TRBV5-1 to TRBJ1-1, with 8 bases that match TRBD1. Germline V lookup: CDR1 SGHRS, CDR2 YFSETQ. CDR3 size: 16 residues. V lost 3 bases, J lost 4 bases, and 11 bases stayed unmatched. The CDR3 DNA sequence: TGCGCCAGCAGCTCCGGACAGGGAGAGGTCCCCACTGAAGCTTTCTTT. Amino acid sequence: CASSSGQGEVPTEAFF.

The rearrangement links TRBV14 to TRBJ2-7, with 7 nucleotides matching TRBD2. There are 16 residues in the CDR3. Germline V CDR1 and CDR2: SGHDN, FVKESK. V shed 1 base, J shed 4 bases, and the junction held 10 bases outside the gene matches. The CDR3 region has the DNA TGTGCCAGCAGCCAAGGAGGAAGCGGGGATATATACGAGCAGTACTTC. Amino acid sequence: CASSQGGSGDIYEQYF.

The chain couples TRBV19 to TRBJ2-5; D remains unclear. The V end was cut by 1 base, the J end by 4 bases, with 10 bases between. CDR1 and CDR2 (germline): LNHDA, SQIVND (reference sequence). This CDR3 contains 14 residues. The DNA for the CDR3 is TGTGCCAGTAGTATAGCGGGCAACGGAGAGACCCAGTACTTC. This translates into CASSIAGNGETQYF.

CDR3 sequence (DNA): TGTGCCAGCTCACAAAATTCGGGACGGATTAACTATGGCTACACCTTC. Translating gives CASSQNSGRINYGYTF. The chain joins TRBV18 to TRBJ1-2; TRBD1 is a possible D gene (5 bases). The CDR3 runs 16 residues. CDR1 and CDR2 (germline): KGHSH, LQKENI. Trimming took off 4 bases at V and 1 base at J, with 16 bases between the two ends.

This clone was observed a handful of times. V and J are TRBV7-2 and TRBJ1-1; no definite D call. The ends were cut back, 3 bases at V and 5 bases at J, with 7 bases in the middle. Per the germline V gene, CDR1 is SGHTA and CDR2 is FQGNSA. The CDR3 sequence is 12 residues long. The chain's CDR3 is CASSLRRTEAFF. CDR3 bases: TGTGCCAGCAGCTTGAGGAGGACTGAAGCTTTCTTT.

V gene TRBV18 combines with J gene TRBJ1-1, with TRBD1 as a possible D gene (6 bases). CDR1 and CDR2 from the germline V gene are KGHSH and LQKENI. This CDR3 is 13 amino acids long. Trimming cost V 0 bases and J 6 bases, with 8 bases left between them. CDR3 region: CASSPPGGPEAFF. For the CDR3, the DNA is TGTGCCAGCTCACCACCGGGGGGGCCTGAAGCTTTCTTT.

V usage is TRBV5-6 and J usage is TRBJ1-2; D uncertain. This CDR3 has 12 residues. The germline V gene has CDR1 SGHDT and CDR2 YYEEEE. The V and J ends lost 1 base and 3 bases respectively, with 4 bases between them. The CDR3 sequence is CASSLMDYGYTF. In DNA form, the CDR3 reads TGTGCCAGCAGCTTGATGGACTATGGCTACACCTTC.

The V gene is TRBV19, the J gene TRBJ2-3, with D hard to call. Germline lookup yields CDR1 LNHDA and CDR2 SQIVND (reference sequence). This CDR3 contains 13 residues. V was shortened by 2 bases and J by 2 bases, with 5 bases between the two germline ends. CDR3: CASSITFTDTQYF. In DNA, the CDR3 is TGTGCCAGTAGTATAACGTTCACAGATACGCAGTATTTT.

This clone was detected only a few times. The chain recombines TRBV30 with TRBJ2-6; maybe TRBD1 (6 bases). This CDR3 comprises 14 residues. With 1 base removed from V and 8 bases from J, the gap between germline ends came to 12 bases. The V gene's germline CDR1 is GTSNPN and CDR2 SVGIG (reference sequence). CDR3: CAWSEGGLTNVLTF. The CDR3 nucleotides are TGTGCCTGGAGTGAAGGGGGTTTGACCAACGTCCTGACTTTC.

The chain is built from TRBV9 and TRBJ2-3; 7 bases fit TRBD1. Germline V gene lookup returns CDR1 SGDLS and CDR2 YYNGEE. The J segment lost 0 bases and the V segment lost 4 bases, leaving 5 bases of the junction unmatched. The CDR3 runs 15 residues. CDR3 sequence reads: CASSRGGASTDTQYF. DNA for the CDR3: TGTGCCAGCAGCCGAGGGGGCGCGAGCACAGATACGCAGTATTTT.

The chain links TRBV27 to TRBJ2-7; D perhaps matches TRBD1 (6 bases). Between the trimmed V and J ends, which lost 5 bases and 2 bases, there was a span of 13 bases. The CDR3 runs 14 residues. The germline gives CDR1 MNHEY, CDR2 SMNVEV (reference sequence). The CDR3 DNA reads as TGTGCCAGCAGTCCATTGACAGGCGCCTACGAGCAGTACTTC. Protein sequence: CASSPLTGAYEQYF.

The CDR3, as DNA: TGCGCCAGCAGCTTGGAGTCCGGGGCCTACGAGCAGTACTTC. It specifies CASSLESGAYEQYF. V and J are TRBV5-1 and TRBJ2-7, with a weak D call TRBD2 (5 bases). The V end lost 0 bases, the J end lost 2 bases, and 9 bases lay between the germline ends. From germline, CDR1 is SGHRS and CDR2 YFSETQ. This CDR3 has 14 residues.

This clone was observed a single time. The CDR3 DNA follows: TGTGCCAGCAGTTACTCAATGACAGGGACCTATGGCTACACCTTC. This sequence encodes CASSYSMTGTYGYTF. The rearrangement links TRBV6-6 to TRBJ1-2; 7 bases map to TRBD1. CDR3 length equals 15 residues. The V and J ends lost 0 bases and 4 bases, in that order; junction bases with no gene match: 5. Germline V lookup: CDR1 MNHNY, CDR2 SVGAGI (reference sequence).

V gene TRBV6-6 combines with J gene TRBJ1-5, with TRBD1 matching over 11 bases. Germline CDR1 is MNHNY and CDR2 is SVGAGI (reference sequence). Trimming at V came to 6 bases and at J to 6 bases, leaving 10 bases not matched to a gene. This CDR3 contains 16 residues. The CDR3 here is CASSDPGTGGGQPQHF. Written as DNA, the CDR3 is TGTGCCAGCAGCGACCCAGGGACAGGGGGGGGTCAGCCCCAGCATTTT.

This clone has more than one count but fewer than ten. This chain connects TRBV11-2 to TRBJ1-6, with no clear D. V was clipped by 0 bases and J by 9 bases, with 6 bases between them. The CDR3 loop spans 13 amino acids. CDR1 and CDR2 from the germline V gene are SGHAT and FQNNGV. The DNA for the CDR3 is TGTGCCAGCAGCTTAGATAATGTTTCACCCCTCCACTTT. Protein product: CASSLDNVSPLHF.

V and J are TRBV6-1 and TRBJ1-1; D gene ambiguous. Trimming took off 1 base at V and 1 base at J, with 19 bases between the two ends. Germline values: CDR1 MNHNS, CDR2 SASEGT. The CDR3 has 18 residues. The CDR3 sequence: CASSEGPPTKYWNTEAFF. In DNA form, the CDR3 reads TGTGCCAGCAGTGAAGGTCCACCTACAAAATACTGGAACACTGAAGCTTTCTTT.

This chain uses TRBV18 with TRBJ1-2; D is possibly TRBD1 (6 bases). V was trimmed by 5 bases and J by 7 bases, leaving 23 bases between them. Germline-derived CDR1 and CDR2 are KGHSH and LQKENI. This CDR3 region has 16 residues. The CDR3: CASSLQGSPAAGGYTF. The CDR3 nucleotides are TGTGCCAGCTCATTACAGGGTTCTCCGGCGGCTGGTGGCTACACCTTC.

The chain joins TRBV6-5 to TRBJ1-1; D call uncertain. CDR1 and CDR2 from the germline V gene are MNHEY and SVGAGI. This CDR3 has 13 residues. Between the trimmed V and J ends, which lost 9 bases and 4 bases, there was a span of 15 bases. The CDR3 loop is CASRRGVGTEAFF. CDR3 coding DNA: TGTGCCAGTCGCCGGGGAGTCGGCACTGAAGCTTTCTTT.

This chain connects TRBV4-1 to TRBJ2-3; 10 bases are a match to TRBD2. The CDR3 contains 17 residues. CDR1 and CDR2 from the germline V gene are MGHRA and YSYEKL. The J segment lost 2 bases and the V segment lost 0 bases, leaving 5 bases of the junction unmatched. The CDR3 coding sequence is TGCGCCAGCAGCCAAGAAAAGCGGGGGGGTTCCACAGATACGCAGTATTTT. Translating it yields CASSQEKRGGSTDTQYF.